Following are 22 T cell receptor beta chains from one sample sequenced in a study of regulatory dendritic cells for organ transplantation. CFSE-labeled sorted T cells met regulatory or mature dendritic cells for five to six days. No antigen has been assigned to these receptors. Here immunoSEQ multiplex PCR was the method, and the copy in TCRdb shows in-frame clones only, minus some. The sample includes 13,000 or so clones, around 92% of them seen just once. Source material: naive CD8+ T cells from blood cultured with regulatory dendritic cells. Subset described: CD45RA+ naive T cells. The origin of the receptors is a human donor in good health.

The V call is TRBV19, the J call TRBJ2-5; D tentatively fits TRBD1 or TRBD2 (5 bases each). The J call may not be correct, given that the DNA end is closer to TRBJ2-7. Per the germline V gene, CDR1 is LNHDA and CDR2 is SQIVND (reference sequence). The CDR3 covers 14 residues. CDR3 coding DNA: TGTGCCAGTAGTCTCGCAGGGACGGACTACGAGCAGTACTTC. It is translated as CASSLAGTDYEQYF.

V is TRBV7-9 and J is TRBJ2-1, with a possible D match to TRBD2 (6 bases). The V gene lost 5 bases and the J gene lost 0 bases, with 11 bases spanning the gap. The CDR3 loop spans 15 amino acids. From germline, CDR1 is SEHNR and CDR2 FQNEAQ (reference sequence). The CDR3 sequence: CASSARRGSYNEQFF. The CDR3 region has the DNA TGTGCCAGCAGCGCCAGGAGGGGCTCCTACAATGAGCAGTTCTTC. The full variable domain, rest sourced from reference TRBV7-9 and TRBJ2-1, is DTGVSQNPRHKITKRGQNVTFRCDPISEHNRLYWYRQTLGQGPEFLTYFQNEAQLEKSRLLSDRFSAERPKGSFSTLEIQRTEQGDSAMYLCASSARRGSYNEQFFGPGTRLTVL.

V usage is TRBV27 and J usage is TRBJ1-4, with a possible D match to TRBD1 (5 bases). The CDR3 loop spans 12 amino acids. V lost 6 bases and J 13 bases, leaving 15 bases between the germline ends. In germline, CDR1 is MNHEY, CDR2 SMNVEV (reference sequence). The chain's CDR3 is CASRAPVGGLFF. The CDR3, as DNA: TGTGCCAGCAGGGCCCCTGTGGGGGGACTGTTTTTT.

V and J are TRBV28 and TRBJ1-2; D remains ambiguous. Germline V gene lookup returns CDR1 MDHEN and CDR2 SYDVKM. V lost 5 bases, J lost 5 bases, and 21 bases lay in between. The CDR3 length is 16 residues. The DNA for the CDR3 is TGTGCCAGCAGTCAAAACCGGGCCTTCACGACGTATGGCTACACCTTC. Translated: CASSQNRAFTTYGYTF.

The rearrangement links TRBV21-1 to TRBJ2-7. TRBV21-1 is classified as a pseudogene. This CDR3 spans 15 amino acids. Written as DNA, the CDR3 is TGTGCCAGCAGCAAAGCACCGGGGCCAAAATACGAGCAGTACTTC. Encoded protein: CASSKAPGPKYEQYF.

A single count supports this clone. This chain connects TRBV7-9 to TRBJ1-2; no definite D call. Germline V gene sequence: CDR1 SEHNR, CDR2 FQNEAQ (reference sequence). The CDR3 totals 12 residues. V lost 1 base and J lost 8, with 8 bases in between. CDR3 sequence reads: CASSLVEWGYTF. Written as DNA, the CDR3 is TGTGCCAGCAGCTTAGTCGAGTGGGGCTACACCTTC.

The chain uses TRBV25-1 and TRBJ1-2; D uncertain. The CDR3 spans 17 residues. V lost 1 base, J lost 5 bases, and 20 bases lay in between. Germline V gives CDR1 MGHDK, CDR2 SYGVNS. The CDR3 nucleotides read TGTGCCAGCAGTGAATCCCTCTCACCGGACTTGAGGTATGGCTACACCTTC. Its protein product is CASSESLSPDLRYGYTF.

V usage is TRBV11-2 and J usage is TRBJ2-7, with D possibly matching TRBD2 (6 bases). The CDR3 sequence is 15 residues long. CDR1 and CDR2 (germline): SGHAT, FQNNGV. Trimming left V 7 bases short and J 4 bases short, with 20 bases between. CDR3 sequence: CASMQPHAGSYEQYF. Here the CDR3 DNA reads TGTGCCAGCATGCAACCCCACGCCGGGAGTTACGAGCAGTACTTC.

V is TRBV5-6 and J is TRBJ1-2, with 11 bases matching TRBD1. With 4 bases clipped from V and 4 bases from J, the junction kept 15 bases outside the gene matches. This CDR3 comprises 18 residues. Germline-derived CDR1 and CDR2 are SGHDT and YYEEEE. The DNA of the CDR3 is TGTGCCAGCAGCCCCCCGCCGGGACAGGGGGTATGGGGCTATGGCTACACCTTC. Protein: CASSPPPGQGVWGYGYTF.

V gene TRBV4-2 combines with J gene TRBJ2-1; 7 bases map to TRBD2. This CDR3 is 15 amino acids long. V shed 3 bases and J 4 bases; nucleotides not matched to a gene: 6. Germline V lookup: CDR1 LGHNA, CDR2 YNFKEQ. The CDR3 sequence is CASSQEAGLYNEQFF. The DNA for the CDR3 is TGTGCCAGCAGCCAGGAAGCGGGATTATACAATGAGCAGTTCTTC.

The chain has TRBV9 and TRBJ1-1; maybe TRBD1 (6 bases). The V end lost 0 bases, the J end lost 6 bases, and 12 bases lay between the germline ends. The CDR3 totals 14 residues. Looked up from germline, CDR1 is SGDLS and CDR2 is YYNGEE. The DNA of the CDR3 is TGTGCCAGCAGCGTAGGCATTGGGGGCGCTGAAGCTTTCTTT. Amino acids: CASSVGIGGAEAFF.

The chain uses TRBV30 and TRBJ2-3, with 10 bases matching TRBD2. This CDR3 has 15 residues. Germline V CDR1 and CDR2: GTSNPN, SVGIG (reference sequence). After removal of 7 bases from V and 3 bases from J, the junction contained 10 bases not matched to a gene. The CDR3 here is CASRLLAGITDTQYF. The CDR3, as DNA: TGTGCCTCCCGCCTACTAGCGGGGATTACAGATACGCAGTATTTT.

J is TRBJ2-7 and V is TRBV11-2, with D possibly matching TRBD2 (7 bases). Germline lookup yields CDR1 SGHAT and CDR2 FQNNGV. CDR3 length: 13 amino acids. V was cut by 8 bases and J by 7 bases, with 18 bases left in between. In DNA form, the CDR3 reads TGTGCCAGCGGTGCAACAGGGCGGGGGGAGCAGTACTTC. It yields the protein CASGATGRGEQYF.

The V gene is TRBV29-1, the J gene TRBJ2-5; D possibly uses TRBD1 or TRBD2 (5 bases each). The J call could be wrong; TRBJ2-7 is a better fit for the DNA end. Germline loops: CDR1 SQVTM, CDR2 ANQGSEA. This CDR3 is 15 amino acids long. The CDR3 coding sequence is TGCAGCGTTGTTGTACTCGTCGGGACCTCCTACGAGCAGTACTTC. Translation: CSVVVLVGTSYEQYF.

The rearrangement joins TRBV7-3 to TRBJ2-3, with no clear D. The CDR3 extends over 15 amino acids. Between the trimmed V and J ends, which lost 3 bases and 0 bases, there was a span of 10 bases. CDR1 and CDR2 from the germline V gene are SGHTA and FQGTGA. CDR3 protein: CASSLLGLSTDTQYF. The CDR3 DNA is TGTGCCAGCAGCTTGTTGGGCCTTAGCACAGATACGCAGTATTTT.

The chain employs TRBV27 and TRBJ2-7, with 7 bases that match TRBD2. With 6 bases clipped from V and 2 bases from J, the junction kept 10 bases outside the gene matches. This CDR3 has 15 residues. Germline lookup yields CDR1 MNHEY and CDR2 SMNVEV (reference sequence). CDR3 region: CASRPAGRVTYEQYF. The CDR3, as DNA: TGTGCCAGCAGACCAGCGGGACGCGTTACCTACGAGCAGTACTTC.

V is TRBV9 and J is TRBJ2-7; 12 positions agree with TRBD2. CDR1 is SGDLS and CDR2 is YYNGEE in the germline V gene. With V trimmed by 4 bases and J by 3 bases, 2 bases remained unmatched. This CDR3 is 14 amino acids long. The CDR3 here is CASSPTSGGYEQYF. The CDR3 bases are TGTGCCAGCAGCCCGACTAGCGGGGGCTACGAGCAGTACTTC.

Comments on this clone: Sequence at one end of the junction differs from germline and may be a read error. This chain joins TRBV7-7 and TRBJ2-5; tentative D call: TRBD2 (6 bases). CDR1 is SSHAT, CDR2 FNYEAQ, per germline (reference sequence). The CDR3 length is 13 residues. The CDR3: CASSLSGGKTQYF. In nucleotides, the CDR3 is TGTGCTAGCAGCTTAAGCGGAGGGAAGACCCAGTACTTC. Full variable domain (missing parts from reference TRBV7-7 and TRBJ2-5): GAGVSQSPRYKVTKRGQDVTLRCDPISSHATLYWYQQALGQGPEFLTYFNYEAQPDKSGLPSDRFSAERPEGSISTLTIQRTEQRDSAMYRCASSLSGGKTQYFGPGTRLLVL.

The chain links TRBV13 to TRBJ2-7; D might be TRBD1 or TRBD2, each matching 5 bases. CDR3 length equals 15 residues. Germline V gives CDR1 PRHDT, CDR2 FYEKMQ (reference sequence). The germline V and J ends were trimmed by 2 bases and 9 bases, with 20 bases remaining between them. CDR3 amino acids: CASSLYLGPAPGQYF. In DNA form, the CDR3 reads TGTGCCAGCAGCTTATATCTGGGACCGGCCCCGGGGCAGTACTTC.

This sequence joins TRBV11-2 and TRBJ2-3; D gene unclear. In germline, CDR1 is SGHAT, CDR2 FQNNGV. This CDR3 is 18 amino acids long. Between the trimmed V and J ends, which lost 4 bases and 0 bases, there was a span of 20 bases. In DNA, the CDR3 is TGTGCCAGCAGCTCAATCAAGGGTCTCGGAATTAGCACAGATACGCAGTATTTT. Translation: CASSSIKGLGISTDTQYF.

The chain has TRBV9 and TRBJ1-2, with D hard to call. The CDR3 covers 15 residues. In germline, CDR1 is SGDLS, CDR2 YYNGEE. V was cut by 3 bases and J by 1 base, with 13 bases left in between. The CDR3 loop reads CASSDNLKINYGYTF. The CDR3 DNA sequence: TGTGCCAGCAGCGACAACCTAAAGATTAACTATGGCTACACCTTC. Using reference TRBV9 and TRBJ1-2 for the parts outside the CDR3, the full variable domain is DSGVTQTPKHLITATGQRVTLRCSPRSGDLSVYWYQQSLDQGLQFLIQYYNGEERAKGNILERFSAQQFPDLHSELNLSSLELGDSALYFCASSDNLKINYGYTFGSGTRLTVV.

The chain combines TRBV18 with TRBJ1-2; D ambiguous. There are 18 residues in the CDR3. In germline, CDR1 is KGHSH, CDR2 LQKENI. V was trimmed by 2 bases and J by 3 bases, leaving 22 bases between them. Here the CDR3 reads CASSPDLAEVREYYGYTF. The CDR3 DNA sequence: TGTGCCAGCTCACCAGACCTGGCGGAAGTACGAGAATACTATGGCTACACCTTC.